The clone carrying this T cell receptor (beta chain) was picked up one time. The antigen is undetermined. In replicate PCRs of sorted subsets, about 220 ng DNA, approximately 32,000 T cell genomes, was used. Using immunoSEQ multiplex PCR, the repertoire was profiled, and TCRdb retains in-frame clones only, with some absent. The sample has 300,000 or so clones; over 65% are singletons. The CD4+ fraction was divided into a CD45RA+ naive subset and a CD45RA-negative memory subset. This specimen comes from a study of shared clonotypes between healthy human individuals. The study, taken as a whole, reports: What rarefaction showed was incomplete sorted-subset sequencing despite large depth.

The TCR sequence derives from a man between 25 and 39 years old in good health. Sequencing was carried out using memory CD4+ T cells sorted from blood. The subset here: CD45RA-negative fraction.

The CDR3 DNA sequence: TGTGCCATCAGTGGGGGACTAGCAGTAGATGAGCAGTTCTTC. This sequence encodes CAISGGLAVDEQFF. The chain is built from TRBV10-3 and TRBJ2-1; 9 bases align to TRBD2. CDR1 ENHRY and CDR2 SYGVKD come from the germline V gene. This CDR3 contains 14 residues. Unmatched junction bases numbered 6, after V lost 4 bases and J lost 8 bases.